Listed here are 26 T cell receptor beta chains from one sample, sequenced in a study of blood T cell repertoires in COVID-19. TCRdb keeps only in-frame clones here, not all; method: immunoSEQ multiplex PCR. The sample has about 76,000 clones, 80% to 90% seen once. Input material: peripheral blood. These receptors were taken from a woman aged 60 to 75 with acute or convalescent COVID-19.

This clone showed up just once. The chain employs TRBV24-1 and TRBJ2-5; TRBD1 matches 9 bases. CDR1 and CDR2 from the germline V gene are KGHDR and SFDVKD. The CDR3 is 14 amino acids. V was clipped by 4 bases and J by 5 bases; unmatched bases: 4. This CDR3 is CATSDPGTGETQYF. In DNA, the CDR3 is TGTGCCACCAGTGACCCGGGGACAGGGGAGACCCAGTACTTC.

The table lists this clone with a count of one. The CDR3 sequence: CASSQAISGTYSGNTIYF. In DNA form, the CDR3 reads TGCGCCAGCAGCCAAGCCATCTCTGGGACATACTCTGGAAACACCATATATTTT. The chain carries TRBV4-1 and TRBJ1-3, with D perhaps matching TRBD1 (6 bases). This CDR3 spans 18 amino acids. CDR1 and CDR2 (germline): MGHRA, YSYEKL. V was shortened by 1 base and J by 0 bases, with 16 bases between the two germline ends.

CDR3: CASSAVRVNTEAFF. Written as DNA, the CDR3 is TGTGCCAGCAGCGCCGTACGGGTCAACACTGAAGCTTTCTTT. V is TRBV2 and J is TRBJ1-1; D not certain. V lost 6 bases and J 2 bases, leaving 13 bases between the germline ends. CDR3 length: 14 amino acids. Germline CDR1 reads SNHLY; CDR2 reads FYNNEI.

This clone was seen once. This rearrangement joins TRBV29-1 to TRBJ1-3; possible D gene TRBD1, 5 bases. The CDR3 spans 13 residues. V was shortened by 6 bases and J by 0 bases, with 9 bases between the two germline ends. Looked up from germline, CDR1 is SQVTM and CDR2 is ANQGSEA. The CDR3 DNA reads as TGCAGCGTGCAGGGTTTCTCTGGAAACACCATATATTTT. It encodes CSVQGFSGNTIYF.

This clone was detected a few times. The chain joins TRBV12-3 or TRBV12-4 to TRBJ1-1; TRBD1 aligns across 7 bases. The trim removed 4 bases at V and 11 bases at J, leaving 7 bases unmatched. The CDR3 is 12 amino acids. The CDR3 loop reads CASSYGGRGAFF. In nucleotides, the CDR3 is TGTGCCAGCAGTTACGGGGGCAGGGGGGCTTTCTTT.

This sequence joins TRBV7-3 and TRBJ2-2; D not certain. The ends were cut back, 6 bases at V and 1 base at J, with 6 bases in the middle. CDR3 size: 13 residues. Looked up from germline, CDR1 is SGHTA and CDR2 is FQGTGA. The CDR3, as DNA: TGTGCCAGCAGTTTCGGGAACACCGGGGAGCTGTTTTTT. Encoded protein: CASSFGNTGELFF.

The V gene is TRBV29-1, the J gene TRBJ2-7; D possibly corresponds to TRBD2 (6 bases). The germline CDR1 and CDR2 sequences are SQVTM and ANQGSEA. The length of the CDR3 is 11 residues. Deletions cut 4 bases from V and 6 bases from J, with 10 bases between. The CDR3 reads CSVVEGGEQYF. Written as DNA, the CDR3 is TGCAGCGTTGTGGAGGGCGGCGAGCAGTACTTC.

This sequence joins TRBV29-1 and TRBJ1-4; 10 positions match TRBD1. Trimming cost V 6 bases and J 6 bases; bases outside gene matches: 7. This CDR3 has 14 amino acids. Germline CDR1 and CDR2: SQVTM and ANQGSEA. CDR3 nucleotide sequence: TGCAGCGTAAAGGCCGGGACAGGGGATGAAAAACTGTTTTTT. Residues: CSVKAGTGDEKLFF.

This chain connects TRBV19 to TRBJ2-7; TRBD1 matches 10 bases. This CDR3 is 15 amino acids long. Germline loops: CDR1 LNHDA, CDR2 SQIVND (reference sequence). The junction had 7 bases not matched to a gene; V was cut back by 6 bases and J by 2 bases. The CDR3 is CASSELGQGTYEQYF. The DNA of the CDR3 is TGTGCCAGTAGCGAGTTGGGACAGGGGACCTACGAGCAGTACTTC.

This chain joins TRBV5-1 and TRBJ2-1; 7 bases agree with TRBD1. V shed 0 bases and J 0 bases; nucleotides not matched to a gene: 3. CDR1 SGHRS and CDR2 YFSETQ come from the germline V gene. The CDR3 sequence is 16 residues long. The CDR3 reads CASSLGTGRSYNEQFF. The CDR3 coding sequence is TGCGCCAGCAGCTTGGGGACAGGCCGCTCCTACAATGAGCAGTTCTTC.

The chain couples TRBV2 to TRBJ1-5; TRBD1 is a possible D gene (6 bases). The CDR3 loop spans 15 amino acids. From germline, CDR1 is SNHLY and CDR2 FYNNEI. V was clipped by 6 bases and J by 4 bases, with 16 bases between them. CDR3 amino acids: CASRSGTNVNQPQHF. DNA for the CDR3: TGTGCCAGCAGATCCGGGACAAATGTAAATCAGCCCCAGCATTTT.

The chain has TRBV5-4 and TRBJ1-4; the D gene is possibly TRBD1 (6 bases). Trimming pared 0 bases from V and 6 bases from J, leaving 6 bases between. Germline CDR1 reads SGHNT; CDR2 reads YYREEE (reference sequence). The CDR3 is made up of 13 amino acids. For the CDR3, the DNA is TGTGCCAGCAGCTTGGGGACAGATGAAAAACTGTTTTTT. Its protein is CASSLGTDEKLFF. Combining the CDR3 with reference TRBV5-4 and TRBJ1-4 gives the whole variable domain ETGVTQSPTHLIKTRGQQVTLRCSSQSGHNTVSWYQQALGQGPQFIFQYYREEENGRGNFPPRFSGLQFPNYSSELNVNALELDDSALYLCASSLGTDEKLFFGSGTQLSVL.

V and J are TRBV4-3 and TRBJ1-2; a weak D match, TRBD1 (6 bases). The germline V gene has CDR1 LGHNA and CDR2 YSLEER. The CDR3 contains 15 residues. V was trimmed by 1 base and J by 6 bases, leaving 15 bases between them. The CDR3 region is CASSQASGTNNGYTF. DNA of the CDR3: TGCGCCAGCAGCCAAGCCTCCGGGACAAACAATGGCTACACCTTC.

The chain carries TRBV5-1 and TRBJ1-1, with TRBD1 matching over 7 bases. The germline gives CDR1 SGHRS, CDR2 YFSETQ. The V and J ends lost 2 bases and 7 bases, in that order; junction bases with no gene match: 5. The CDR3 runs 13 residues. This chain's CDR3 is CASSFGTAIEAFF. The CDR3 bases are TGCGCCAGCAGCTTCGGGACAGCAATTGAAGCTTTCTTT. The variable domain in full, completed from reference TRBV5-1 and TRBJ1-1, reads KAGVTQTPRYLIKTRGQQVTLSCSPISGHRSVSWYQQTPGQGLQFLFEYFSETQRNKGNFPGRFSGRQFSNSRSEMNVSTLELGDSALYLCASSFGTAIEAFFGQGTRLTVV.

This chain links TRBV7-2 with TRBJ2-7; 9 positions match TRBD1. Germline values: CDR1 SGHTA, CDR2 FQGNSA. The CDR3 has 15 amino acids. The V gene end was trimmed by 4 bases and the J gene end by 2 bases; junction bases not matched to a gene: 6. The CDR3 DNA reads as TGTGCCAGCAGCTACCTGACAGGGGGAACCTACGAGCAGTACGTC. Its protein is CASSYLTGGTYEQYV.

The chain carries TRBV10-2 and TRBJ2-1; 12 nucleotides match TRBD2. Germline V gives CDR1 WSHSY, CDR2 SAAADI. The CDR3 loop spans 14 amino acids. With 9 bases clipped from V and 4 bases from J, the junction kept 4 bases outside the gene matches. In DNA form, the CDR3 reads TGCGCCAGTACCACTAGCGGGGGGTACAATGAGCAGTTCTTC. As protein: CASTTSGGYNEQFF.

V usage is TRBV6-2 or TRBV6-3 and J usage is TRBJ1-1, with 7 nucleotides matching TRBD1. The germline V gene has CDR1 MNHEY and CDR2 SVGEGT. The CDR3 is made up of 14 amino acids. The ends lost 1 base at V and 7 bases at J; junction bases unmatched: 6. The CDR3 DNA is TGTGCCAGCAGTTACTACGGGACAGATAATGAAGCTTTCTTT. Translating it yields CASSYYGTDNEAFF.

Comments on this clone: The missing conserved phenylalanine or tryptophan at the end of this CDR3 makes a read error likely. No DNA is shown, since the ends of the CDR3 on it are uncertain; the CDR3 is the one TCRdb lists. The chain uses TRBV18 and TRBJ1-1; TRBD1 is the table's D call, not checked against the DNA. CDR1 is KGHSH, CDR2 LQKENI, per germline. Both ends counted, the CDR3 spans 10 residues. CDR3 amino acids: CASSPGQGPR.

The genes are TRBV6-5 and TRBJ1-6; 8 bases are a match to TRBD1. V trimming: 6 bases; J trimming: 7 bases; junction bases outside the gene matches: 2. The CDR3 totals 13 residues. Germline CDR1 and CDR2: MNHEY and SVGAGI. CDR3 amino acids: CASRGTGNSPLHF. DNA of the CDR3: TGTGCCAGCAGGGGGACAGGAAATTCACCCCTCCACTTT.

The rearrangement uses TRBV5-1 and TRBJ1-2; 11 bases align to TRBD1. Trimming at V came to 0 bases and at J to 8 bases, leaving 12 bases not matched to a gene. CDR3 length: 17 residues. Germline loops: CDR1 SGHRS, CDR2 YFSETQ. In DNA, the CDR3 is TGCGCCAGCAGCTTGGGCCCCGGACAGGGGGCTTTAGGAGGCTACACCTTC. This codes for CASSLGPGQGALGGYTF.

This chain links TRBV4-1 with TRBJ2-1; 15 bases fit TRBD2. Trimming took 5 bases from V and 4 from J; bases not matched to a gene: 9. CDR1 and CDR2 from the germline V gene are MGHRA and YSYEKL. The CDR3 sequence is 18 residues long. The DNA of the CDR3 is TGCGCCAGCAGCTCCCGGACTAGCGGGGGGGTAATATACAATGAGCAGTTCTTC. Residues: CASSSRTSGGVIYNEQFF.

In nucleotides, the CDR3 is TGTGCCAGCAGTTACTCGCAGGGTTCAGATACGCAGTATTTT. This sequence encodes CASSYSQGSDTQYF. V and J are TRBV6-5 and TRBJ2-3, with a possible D match to TRBD1 (5 bases). The CDR3 loop spans 14 amino acids. V was shortened by 0 bases and J by 4 bases, with 8 bases between the two germline ends. Germline V gene data show CDR1 as MNHEY and CDR2 as SVGAGI.

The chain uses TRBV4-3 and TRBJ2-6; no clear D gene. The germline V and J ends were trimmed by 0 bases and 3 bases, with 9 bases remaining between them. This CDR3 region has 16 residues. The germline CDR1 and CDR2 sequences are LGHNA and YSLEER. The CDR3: CASSQDPRFGANVLTF. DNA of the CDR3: TGCGCCAGCAGCCAAGATCCGCGATTTGGGGCCAACGTCCTGACTTTC.

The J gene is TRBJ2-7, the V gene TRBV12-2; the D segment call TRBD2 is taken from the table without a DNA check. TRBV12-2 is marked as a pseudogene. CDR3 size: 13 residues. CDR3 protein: CASRPAGVWEQYV. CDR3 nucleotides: TGTGCAAGTCGCCCCGCGGGGGTGTGGGAGCAGTACGTC.

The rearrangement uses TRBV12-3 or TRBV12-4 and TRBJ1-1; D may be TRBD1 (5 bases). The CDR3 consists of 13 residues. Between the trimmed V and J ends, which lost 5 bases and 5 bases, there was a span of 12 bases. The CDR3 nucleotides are TGTGCCAGCAGTGGGCAGGGAGGGACTGAAGCTTTCTTT. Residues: CASSGQGGTEAFF.

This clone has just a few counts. CDR3: CATSRDSYGYTF. The CDR3 bases are TGTGCCACCAGCAGAGATAGTTATGGCTACACCTTC. This chain joins TRBV15 and TRBJ1-2; D remains unclear. This CDR3 has 12 residues. Germline CDR1 is LNHNV and CDR2 is YYDKDF (reference sequence). V was clipped by 0 bases and J by 5 bases, with 4 bases between them.